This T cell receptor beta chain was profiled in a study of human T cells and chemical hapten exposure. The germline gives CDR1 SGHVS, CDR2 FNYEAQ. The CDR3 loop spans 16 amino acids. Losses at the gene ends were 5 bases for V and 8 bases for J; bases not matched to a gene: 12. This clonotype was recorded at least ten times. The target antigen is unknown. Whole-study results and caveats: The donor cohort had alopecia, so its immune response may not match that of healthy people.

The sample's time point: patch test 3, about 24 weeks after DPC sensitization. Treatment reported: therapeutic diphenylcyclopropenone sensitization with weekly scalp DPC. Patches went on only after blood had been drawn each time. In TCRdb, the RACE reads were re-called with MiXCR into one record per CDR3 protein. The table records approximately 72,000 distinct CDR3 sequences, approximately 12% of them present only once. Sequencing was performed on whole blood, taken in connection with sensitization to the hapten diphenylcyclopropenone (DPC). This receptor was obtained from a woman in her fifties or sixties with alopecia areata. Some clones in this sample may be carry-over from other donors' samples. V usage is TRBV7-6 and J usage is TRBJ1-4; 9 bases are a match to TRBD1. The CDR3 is CASSPGSGQGREKLFF. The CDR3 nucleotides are TGTGCCAGCAGCCCCGGTTCGGGACAGGGCAGGGAAAAACTGTTTTTT.